A single T cell receptor beta chain is shown here with its context. Its antigen is currently unknown. These donors were members of the roughly 120-subject validation cohort, a group separate from the roughly 670-subject first cohort. The source of the sample is a study of cytomegalovirus exposure and HLA in healthy donors. General study findings and limits: It was reportedly the case that the classifier diagnosed cytomegalovirus status with high specificity and sensitivity. Most TCR sequences were rare, but some public TCRs occurred in many donors. The study listed under 200 cytomegalovirus-associated TCR beta chains.

The data were produced by immunoSEQ multiplex PCR, yet TCRdb's version contains in-frame clones alone and is incomplete. Here the sample spans roughly 130,000 clones, approximately 84% being singletons. CDR1 is ENHRY, CDR2 SYGVKD, per germline. The CDR3 totals 14 residues. Trimming shortened V by 2 bases and J by 7 bases, and 14 bases separated the two germline ends. Material: PBMCs. The rearrangement joins TRBV10-3 to TRBJ1-2; D might be TRBD1 (5 bases). The sequence derives from a woman aged 25 to 39 in good health and CMV-seronegative. CDR3 residues: CAISEGGGNSGYTF. CDR3 bases: TGTGCCATCAGTGAGGGTGGGGGGAATAGTGGCTACACCTTC.